This T cell receptor beta chain appears in the sequencing data of a study of identical twins (dated by TCRdb to the mid-2010s). For the wider study: TCR alpha and beta repertoires from monozygotic twins, unrelated adults of various ages and cord blood were deep-sequenced to test whether fetal clonotypes persist. To rule out contamination, replicate twin experiments were performed at different times with different library preparation protocols.

Every donor was a healthy Caucasian. The twin cohort comprised three pairs of female monozygotic twins, all aged roughly 18 to 30 years. RNA for TCR libraries was isolated from peripheral blood mononuclear cells. Paper-wide results and their limitations: The excess sharing between twins in beta out-of-frame sequences was weaker because fewer shared sequences reduced the signal-to-noise ratio. In monozygotic twins, out-of-frame TCR alpha sharing was systematically underestimated by recombination models, although the models agreed with sharing between unrelated individuals. Fewer insertions were carried by abundant cord blood beta clonotypes; a weaker similar trend was observed in young adult naive repertoires, while no such trend was observed in memory repertoires. Compared with coincidental sharing between unrelated individuals, out-of-frame TCR alpha sequences shared between twins showed an excess of sequences with low generation probability. Invariant T cells such as MAIT and iNKT could partly confound zero-insertion analyses, though diverse VJ usage argued against this for most clonotypes. Because the same donors could not be followed over many years, conclusions were based on cross-sectional statistical analysis.

CDR1 LGHNA and CDR2 YSLEER are derived from the germline V gene. Relative to germline, V is missing 0 bases and J is missing 1 base, with 1 base of the junction outside any gene match. CDR3 length: 17 amino acids, cysteine to phenylalanine. This entry keeps only the CDR3 DNA: 51 bases, framed from base 1. Libraries were constructed by 5' RACE. TCRdb records Illumina HiSeq 2000 as the sequencer. Template switching introduced a universal primer binding site; the final cDNA contained a unique molecular identifier, enabling accurate counting of TCR cDNA molecules. Specific primers in the conserved constant-segment region were used to synthesize first-strand cDNA for the TCR alpha and beta chains. To control for contamination, each cDNA library was double barcoded with a SMART-Mk sample barcode plus Illumina barcodes. TruSeq adapter sequences, together with Illumina sample barcodes, were added in two successive PCR steps. The Illumina HiSeq platform was used with custom primers to sequence TCR alpha and beta cDNA libraries. Per the source publication's procedure: Raw reads were processed with MiGEC to extract unique molecular identifiers, and MiXCR was used to determine CDR3 positions. For each individual, recombination models were inferred using an EM algorithm with the repgenHMM and IGoR tools. Shared clonotypes were analyzed with the tcR package in R, and sharing was normalized by the product of cloneset sizes. To study raw recombination free of thymic and clonal selection effects, out-of-frame nonproductive sequences were analyzed. TCRdb cleaned the public reads at Q25 with fastp, built clones with MiXCR and kept in-frame beta chains. Identical CDR3 proteins give one entry, which carries the most common genes and DNA. The V and J calls were not made by the authors but by TCRdb's processing. The sample profile shows about 730,000 distinct CDR3 sequences; approximately 21% of them were found once. The ten most abundant clones make up approximately 4.3% of the sample.

In its sample, this clonotype was seen a few times. Its antigen has not been determined. Per-nucleotide qualities are absent, and no much larger clonotype sits a single base away. The sample was also linked to a second study, of T cells expressing NK-cell markers. As that second paper reports: Three sorted T-cell subsets (CD3+CD56+NKG2C+, CD3+CD56+NKG2C- and CD3+CD56-NKG2C+) from several donors had their TCR beta-chain repertoires profiled. Seven of the eight sequenced donors were HCMV-seropositive and one was HCMV-seronegative. To restrict sorting to alphabetaTCR-expressing T cells, an anti-gammadeltaTCR antibody was added in several experiments. In several donors, the dominant CD3+CD56+NKG2C+ clonotypes were found to rank among the top 10 CD8+ clonotypes and to make up 1.0-7.0% of CD8+ T cells. Those dominant clonotypes were again the most abundant among CD3+CD56-NKG2C+ cells in a few donors, at 28.3-60.1%. Whether the expanded NKG2C-expressing T cell clones were specific for HCMV antigens was left unclear. The study sequenced eight donors, all healthy volunteers chosen at random: three men and five women. A commercial ELISA kit detecting HCMV-specific IgG in serum was used to determine HCMV serostatus. For about 6 donors, unsorted PBMC were also used to sequence bulk peripheral blood T-cell repertoires. MIGEC was used to demultiplex reads and group reads by UMI, and MiTCR was used to assemble and quantify clonotypes. To exclude erroneous sequences, only TCR cDNA sequences supported by at least two reads were retained. Downstream repertoire analysis used the tcR package, and clonotypes were matched across fractions by CDR3 nucleotide sequence plus V segment. Antigen specificity was annotated against VDJdb with VDJmatch, allowing one amino acid substitution in CDR3.

Rearrangement joined TRBV4-3 to TRBJ2-2, and 11 junctional nucleotides match TRBD2. Sequences were obtained from PBMCs. The source is a woman aged 18-29 years in good health. The sequenced DNA is TGCGCCAGCAGCCAAGATGGGACTAGCGGGAACACCGGGGAGCTGTTTTTT. It specifies CASSQDGTSGNTGELFF.